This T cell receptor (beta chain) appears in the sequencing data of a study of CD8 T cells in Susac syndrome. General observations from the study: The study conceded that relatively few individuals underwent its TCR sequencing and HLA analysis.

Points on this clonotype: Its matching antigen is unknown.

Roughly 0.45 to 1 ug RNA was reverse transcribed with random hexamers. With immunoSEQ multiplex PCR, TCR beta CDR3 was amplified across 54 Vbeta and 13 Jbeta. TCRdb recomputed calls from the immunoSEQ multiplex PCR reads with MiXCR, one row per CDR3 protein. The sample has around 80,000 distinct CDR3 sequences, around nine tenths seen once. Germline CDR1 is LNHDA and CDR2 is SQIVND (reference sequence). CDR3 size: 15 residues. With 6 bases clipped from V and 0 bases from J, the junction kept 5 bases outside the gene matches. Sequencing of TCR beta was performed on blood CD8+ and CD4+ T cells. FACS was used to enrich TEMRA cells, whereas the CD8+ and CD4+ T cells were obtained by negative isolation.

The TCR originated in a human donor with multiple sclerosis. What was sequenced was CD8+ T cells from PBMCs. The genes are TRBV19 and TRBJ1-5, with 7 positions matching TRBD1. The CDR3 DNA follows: TGTGCCAGTAGGACAGGGTTAGATAGCAATCAGCCCCAGCATTTT. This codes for CASRTGLDSNQPQHF.